The TCR beta chain under discussion was sequenced for a study of glioma-infiltrating T cells after dendritic cell vaccination. This clone has just one count. The ends were cut back, 8 bases at V and 4 bases at J, with 9 bases in the middle. The CDR3 extends over 13 amino acids. Germline V gives CDR1 MNHEY, CDR2 SVGAGI. Input was approximately 2.1 ug genomic DNA, or all available if less. Primers: 60 V beta forward and 13 J beta reverse. Sequencing was performed with immunoSEQ multiplex PCR; in TCRdb, only in-frame clones are kept and a portion is missing. Of about 38,000 clones in the sample, 70% to 85% were seen once.

Sample: blood, taken before dendritic cell vaccination. The sequence came from a human donor with glioblastoma. The V and J genes are TRBV6-5 and TRBJ2-6; D is unresolved. For the CDR3, the DNA is TGTGCCAGCTACAGTTCCGGGGCCAACGTCCTGACTTTC. This translates into CASYSSGANVLTF.